This T cell receptor (beta chain) was recorded in a study of early T cells in non-severe SARS-CoV-2 infection. The V end lost 4 bases, the J end lost 4 bases, and 2 bases lay between the germline ends. The CDR3 totals 10 residues. Germline assignment: CDR1 DFQATT and CDR2 SNEGSKA (reference sequence). Unique molecular identifiers were attached to individual cDNA molecules. TCRdb itself ran the 5' RACE reads through MiXCR, one entry per CDR3 protein. The table has roughly 120,000 distinct CDR3 sequences, about 15% seen once; the top ten hold roughly a fifth. The chain carries TRBV20-1 and TRBJ2-1; the D is unclear. This clonotype was obtained from an adult who was a healthcare worker with PCR-confirmed SARS-CoV-2 infection or an uninfected control (not recorded which). Source material: whole blood. The CDR3 DNA is TGCAGTGCTACTTACAATGAGCAGTTCTTC. Its protein product is CSATYNEQFF.